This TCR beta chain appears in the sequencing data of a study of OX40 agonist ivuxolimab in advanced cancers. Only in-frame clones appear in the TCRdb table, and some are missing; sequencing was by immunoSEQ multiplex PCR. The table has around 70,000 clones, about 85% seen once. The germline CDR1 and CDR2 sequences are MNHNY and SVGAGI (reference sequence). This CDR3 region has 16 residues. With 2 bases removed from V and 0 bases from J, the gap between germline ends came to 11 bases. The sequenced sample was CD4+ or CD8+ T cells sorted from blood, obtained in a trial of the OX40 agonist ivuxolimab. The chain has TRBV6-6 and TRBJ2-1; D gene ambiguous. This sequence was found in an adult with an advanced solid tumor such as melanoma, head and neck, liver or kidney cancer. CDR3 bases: TGTGCCAGCAGTTACGGGCAGCCAAGCTCCTACAATGAGCAGTTCTTC. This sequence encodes CASSYGQPSSYNEQFF.